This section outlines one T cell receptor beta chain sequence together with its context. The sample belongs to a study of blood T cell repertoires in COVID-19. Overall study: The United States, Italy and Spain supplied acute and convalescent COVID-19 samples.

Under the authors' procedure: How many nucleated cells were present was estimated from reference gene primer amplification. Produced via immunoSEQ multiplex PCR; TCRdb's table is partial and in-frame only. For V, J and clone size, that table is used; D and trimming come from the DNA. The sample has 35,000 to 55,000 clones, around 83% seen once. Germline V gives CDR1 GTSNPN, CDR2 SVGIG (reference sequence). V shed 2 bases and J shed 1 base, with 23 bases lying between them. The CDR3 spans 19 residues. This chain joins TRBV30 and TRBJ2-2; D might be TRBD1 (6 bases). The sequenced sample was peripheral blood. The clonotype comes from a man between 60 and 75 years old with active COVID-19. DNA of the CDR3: TGTGCCTGGAGTTTCTCCTTCTACCGGAGGACAGAGAACACCGGGGAGCTGTTTTTT. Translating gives CAWSFSFYRRTENTGELFF.